The TCR beta chain described here comes from a study of response to subunit inactivated influenza vaccine. Between the trimmed V and J ends, which lost 1 base and 4 bases, there was a span of 8 bases. This CDR3 contains 13 residues. CDR1 is DFQATT, CDR2 SNEGSKA, per germline (reference sequence). TCRdb recomputed calls from the RT-PCR reads with MiXCR, one row per CDR3 protein. The sample consists of 400,000 to 650,000 distinct CDR3 sequences, approximately 7.7% of them appearing once. The chain has TRBV20-1 and TRBJ1-5; D may be TRBD1 (5 bases). This material consisted of PBMCs from blood, taken less than 25 months after vaccination. The clonotype originates from a man between 50 and 69 years old who received an inactivated influenza vaccine. The DNA for the CDR3 is TGCAGTGCTAGAGCGACAGTGAATCAGCCCCAGCATTTT. Protein sequence: CSARATVNQPQHF.